Listed here is a single T cell receptor (beta chain). In this CDR3 the conserved last residue, phenylalanine or tryptophan, is missing, so a read error is likely. It was RNA transcripts that yielded the amplified TCR beta CDR3 regions. A first-round RT-PCR of the TCR CDR3 used the HTBI primer set. Each CDR3 protein gets one entry after TCRdb re-called the multiplex PCR reads with MiXCR. This sample has about 59,000 distinct CDR3 sequences, with roughly half found just once. This sample stems from a study of T cells in Graves' hyperthyroidism and ophthalmopathy. Each diagnosis was grounded in clinical symptoms, serum thyroxine and TRAb, thyroid ultrasound, and orbital computed tomography. Germline V gene lookup returns CDR1 KGHSY and CDR2 FQNENV. V dropped 4 bases and J dropped 6 bases, with 12 bases sitting between them. This CDR3 comprises 13 residues.

The chain links TRBV16 to TRBJ1-2, with a possible D match to TRBD1 (5 bases). This clonotype was sampled from a woman aged 60 to 75 with Graves' ophthalmopathy. The sample was blood. CDR3 DNA: TGTGCCAGCAGCCTCCAGGGAGCCCATGGCTACACCCTC. Residues: CASSLQGAHGYTL.